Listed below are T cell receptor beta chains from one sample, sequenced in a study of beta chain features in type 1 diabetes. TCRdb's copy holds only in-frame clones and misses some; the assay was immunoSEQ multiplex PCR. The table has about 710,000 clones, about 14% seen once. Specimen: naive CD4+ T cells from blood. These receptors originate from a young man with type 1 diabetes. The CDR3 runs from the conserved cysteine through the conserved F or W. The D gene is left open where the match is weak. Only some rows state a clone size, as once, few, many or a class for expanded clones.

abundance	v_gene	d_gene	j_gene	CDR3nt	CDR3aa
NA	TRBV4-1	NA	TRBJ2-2	TGCGCCAGCAGCCCTCTCGGACTAGTCAGGGGAGGAGCGGAGCTGTTTTTT	CASSPLGLVRGGAELFF
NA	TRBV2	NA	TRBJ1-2	TGTGCCAGCAGTGATCTCGTCCGGGGACGCTACACCTTC	CASSDLVRGRYTF
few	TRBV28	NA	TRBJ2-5	TGTGCCAGCAGCCCCTCGCCAAGCGACACCCAAGAGACCCAGTACTTC	CASSPSPSDTQETQYF
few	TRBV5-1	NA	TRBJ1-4	TGCGCCAGCAGCTCCAATAATGAAAAACTGTTTTTT	CASSSNNEKLFF
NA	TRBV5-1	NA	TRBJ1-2	TGCGCCAGCAGCTCGTTAACAGGCCGTAAAGGCTACACCTTC	CASSSLTGRKGYTF
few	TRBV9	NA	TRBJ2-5	TGTGCCAGCAGCACTACCGGGACACCCAGGGGAGAGACCCAGTACTTC	CASSTTGTPRGETQYF
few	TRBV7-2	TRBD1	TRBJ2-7	TGTGCCAGCAGCCCCCGAGACAGGGGGCGTCACGAGCAGTACTTC	CASSPRDRGRHEQYF
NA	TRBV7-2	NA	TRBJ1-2	TGTGCCAGCAGCTTAGTTGGGGGCCTTAACTATGGCTACACCTTC	CASSLVGGLNYGYTF
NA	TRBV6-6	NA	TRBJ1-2	TGTGCCAGCAGTTCCAACAGGGTTTTCGACTATGGCTACACCTTC	CASSSNRVFDYGYTF
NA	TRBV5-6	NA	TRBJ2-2	TGTGCCAGCAGCTTGGTGACCACCGGGGAGCTGTTTTTT	CASSLVTTGELFF
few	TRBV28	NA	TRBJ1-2	TGTGCCAGCAGTTCTTATGGCTACACCTTC	CASSSYGYTF
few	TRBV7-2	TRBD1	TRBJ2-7	TGTGCCAGCAGCCGGGACAGGGGCGGCGAGCAGTACTTC	CASSRDRGGEQYF
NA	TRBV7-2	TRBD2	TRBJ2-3	TGTGCCAGCAGCTTAGTAGCGGGAGCAGATACGCAGTATTTT	CASSLVAGADTQYF
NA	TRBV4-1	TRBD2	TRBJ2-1	TGCGCCAGCAGCCAAGCTATTAGCCCAGCGGGAGTTGGGGAGCAGTTCTTC	CASSQAISPAGVGEQFF
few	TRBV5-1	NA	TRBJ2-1	TGCGCCAGCAGCTTGGTACGGTCCCCGTACAATGAGCAGTTCTTC	CASSLVRSPYNEQFF
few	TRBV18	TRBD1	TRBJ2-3	TGTGCCAGCTCGCTCCGGGACAGGGATCCAGATACGCAGTATTTT	CASSLRDRDPDTQYF
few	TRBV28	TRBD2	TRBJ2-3	TGTGCCAGTTGGACTAGCGGCACAGATACGCAGTATTTT	CASWTSGTDTQYF
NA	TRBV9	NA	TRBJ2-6	TGTGCCAGCAGCTCACAGGGCTCTGGGGCCAACGTCCTGACTTTC	CASSSQGSGANVLTF
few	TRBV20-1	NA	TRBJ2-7	TGCAGTCGCTCGGATCTCGCCGAGCAGTACTTC	CSRSDLAEQYF
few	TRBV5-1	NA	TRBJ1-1	TGCGCCAGCAGCTTGCGGGCTAACACTGAAGCTTTCTTT	CASSLRANTEAFF
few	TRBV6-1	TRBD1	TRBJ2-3	TGTGCCACCCTGGGACAGGGCACAGATACGCAGTATTTT	CATLGQGTDTQYF
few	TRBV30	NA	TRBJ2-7	TGTGCCTCCGCCAGACAGTCCCTCTACGAGCAGTACTTC	CASARQSLYEQYF
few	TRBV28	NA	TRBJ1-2	TGTGCCAGCAGTTTATACACGGGGACGAAGGGAAGTAACTATGGCTACACCTTC	CASSLYTGTKGSNYGYTF
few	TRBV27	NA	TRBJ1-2	TGTGCCAGCAGTTCAGCAGGAGTACTAGGGGGGGATGGCTACACCTTC	CASSSAGVLGGDGYTF
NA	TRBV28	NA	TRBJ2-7	TGTGCCAGCACCCTGGGAAATTCCTACGAGCAGTACTTC	CASTLGNSYEQYF
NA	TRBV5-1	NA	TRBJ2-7	TGCGCCAGCAGCTTGGTACCTGGAGACTACGAGCAGTACTTC	CASSLVPGDYEQYF
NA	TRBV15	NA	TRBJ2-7	TGTGCCACCAGCAGGGAGAGAAGCGGTCTCACCTACGAGCAGTACTTC	CATSRERSGLTYEQYF
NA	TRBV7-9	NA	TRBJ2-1	TGTGCCAGCAGCCCCCGTGGCGGTTCCTACAATGAGCAGTTCTTC	CASSPRGGSYNEQFF
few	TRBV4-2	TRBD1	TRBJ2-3	TGTGCCAGCAGCCCGCGGACAGGAGAAACAGATACGCAGTATTTT	CASSPRTGETDTQYF
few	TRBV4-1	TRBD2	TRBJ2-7	TGCGCCAGCAGCCAAGGGAGGACTAGCGGGAGATCCGAGCAGTACTTC	CASSQGRTSGRSEQYF
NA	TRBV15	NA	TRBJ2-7	TGTGCCACCAGCATCGGTTCTCCCTACGAGCAGTACTTC	CATSIGSPYEQYF
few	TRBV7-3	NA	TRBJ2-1	TGTGCCAGCAGCTTAGAAAATTTCAATGAGCAGTTCTTC	CASSLENFNEQFF
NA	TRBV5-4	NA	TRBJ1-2	TGTGCCAGCAGCTTGTCGACAGCTTACTATGGCTACACCTTC	CASSLSTAYYGYTF
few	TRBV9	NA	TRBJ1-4	TGTGCCAGCAGTCTTGAAACGGGTTCGGGTGAAAAACTGTTTTTT	CASSLETGSGEKLFF
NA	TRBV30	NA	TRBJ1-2	TGTGCCTTTCGACACCGGCGGGGAAGCTACACCTTC	CAFRHRRGSYTF
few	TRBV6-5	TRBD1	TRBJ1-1	TGTGCCAGCAGTACGAAGGGGGCACGGACTGAAGCTTTCTTT	CASSTKGARTEAFF
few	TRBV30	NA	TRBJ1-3	TGTGCCTGGAGTGGAGTTCCGGGCAGTGGAAACACCATATATTTT	CAWSGVPGSGNTIYF
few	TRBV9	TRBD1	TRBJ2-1	TGTGCCAGCAGCGTAAGGACAGGGGACAATGAGCAGTTCTTC	CASSVRTGDNEQFF
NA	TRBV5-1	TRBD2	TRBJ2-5	TGCGCCAGCAGCTTGGGTAGCGGGACTTTAAAAGAGACCCAGTACTTC	CASSLGSGTLKETQYF
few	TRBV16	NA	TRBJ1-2	TGTGCCAGCAGCCCCGAACGGGGCACTTATGGCTACACCTTC	CASSPERGTYGYTF
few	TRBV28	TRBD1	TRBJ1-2	TGTGCCAGCAGTTTGGACAGGGCATACACCTTC	CASSLDRAYTF
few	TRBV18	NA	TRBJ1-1	TGTGCCAGCTCACCGAGCGGGGGCGGCACTGAAGCTTTCTTT	CASSPSGGGTEAFF
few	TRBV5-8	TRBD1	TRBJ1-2	TGTGCCAGCAGCGCTTGGACAGGGAACAACTATGGCTACACCTTC	CASSAWTGNNYGYTF
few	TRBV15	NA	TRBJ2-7	TGTGCCACCAGCCCCACAGGGATGGCCTACGAGCAGTACTTC	CATSPTGMAYEQYF
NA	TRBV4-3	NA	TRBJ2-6	TGCGCCAGCAGCCAAGAATACAGCTCTGGGGCCAACGTCCTGACTTTC	CASSQEYSSGANVLTF